These 7 T cell receptor beta chains were all obtained from the same sample, sequenced in a study of control samples from healthy donors and cancer patients. Assay: immunoSEQ multiplex PCR; the TCRdb copy retains only in-frame clones and omits some. The data show roughly 400,000 clones, with more than 80% seen just once and 5.5% to 7.5% held by the top ten. Sequenced: PBMCs. The receptor set was obtained from a man aged 35-49 years with head and neck cancer.

The chain uses TRBV4-3 and TRBJ1-6; 7 positions match TRBD1. This CDR3 has 17 amino acids. The germline gives CDR1 LGHNA, CDR2 YSLEER. After removal of 1 base from V and 10 bases from J, the junction contained 13 bases not matched to a gene. In nucleotides, the CDR3 is TGCGCCAGCAGCCAAGGCGTTACGGCAGGGGGAGGGTCACCCCTCCACTTT. Protein: CASSQGVTAGGGSPLHF.

V and J are TRBV19 and TRBJ1-5; TRBD1 aligns across 10 bases. V was pared by 3 bases and J by 6 bases, with 11 bases of the junction left unmatched. The CDR3 runs to 17 residues. The germline V gene has CDR1 LNHDA and CDR2 SQIVND (reference sequence). CDR3 loop: CASSMISGTGVSQPQHF. The CDR3 coding sequence is TGTGCCAGTAGTATGATCTCCGGGACAGGGGTAAGTCAGCCCCAGCATTTT.

Concerning this clone: This sample includes further DNA sequences coding for the same CDR3. The chain links TRBV9 to TRBJ1-5; D is unclear. Trimming took 0 bases from V and 4 from J, leaving 5 bases between them. Germline V gene lookup returns CDR1 SGDLS and CDR2 YYNGEE. This CDR3 has 13 residues. Here the CDR3 reads CASSVGSNQPQHF. The CDR3 DNA is TGTGCCAGCAGCGTAGGTAGTAATCAGCCCCAGCATTTT.

The CDR3 here is CASFGTREYEQYF. CDR3 sequence (DNA): TGTGCCAGCTTCGGGACACGAGAATACGAGCAGTACTTC. This chain links TRBV6-5 with TRBJ2-7; tentative D call: TRBD1 (6 bases). V shed 8 bases and J shed 4 bases, with 15 bases lying between them. The germline CDR1 and CDR2 sequences are MNHEY and SVGAGI. The CDR3 consists of 13 residues.

The chain combines TRBV19 with TRBJ1-1; no clear D gene. Germline assignment: CDR1 LNHDA and CDR2 SQIVND (reference sequence). The V end was cut by 6 bases, the J end by 1 base, with 6 bases between. The CDR3 sequence is 12 residues long. This CDR3 reads CASRTGNTEAFF. The CDR3 nucleotides read TGTGCCAGTAGAACGGGGAACACTGAAGCTTTCTTT.

V usage is TRBV30 and J usage is TRBJ1-2, with D perhaps TRBD1 (5 bases). The CDR3 consists of 13 residues. Germline CDR1 is GTSNPN and CDR2 is SVGIG (reference sequence). Trimming took 1 base from V and 8 from J, leaving 14 bases between them. The CDR3 DNA follows: TGTGCCTGGAGTGGGCAGGGCATCTCGGGCTACACCTTC. It yields the protein CAWSGQGISGYTF.

This clone has a single count. This chain links TRBV25-1 with TRBJ1-3; weak D call: TRBD1 (5 bases). Germline V gives CDR1 MGHDK, CDR2 SYGVNS. V shed 2 bases and J shed 2 bases, with 10 bases lying between them. The CDR3 length is 15 residues. This CDR3 reads CASSEVGPAGNTIYF. CDR3 coding DNA: TGTGCCAGCAGTGAAGTGGGGCCGGCTGGAAACACCATATATTTT. Complete variable domain (other parts from reference TRBV25-1 and TRBJ1-3): EADIYQTPRYLVIGTGKKITLECSQTMGHDKMYWYQQDPGMELHLIHYSYGVNSTEKGDLSSESTVSRIRTEHFPLTLESARPSHTSQYLCASSEVGPAGNTIYFGEGSWLTVV.